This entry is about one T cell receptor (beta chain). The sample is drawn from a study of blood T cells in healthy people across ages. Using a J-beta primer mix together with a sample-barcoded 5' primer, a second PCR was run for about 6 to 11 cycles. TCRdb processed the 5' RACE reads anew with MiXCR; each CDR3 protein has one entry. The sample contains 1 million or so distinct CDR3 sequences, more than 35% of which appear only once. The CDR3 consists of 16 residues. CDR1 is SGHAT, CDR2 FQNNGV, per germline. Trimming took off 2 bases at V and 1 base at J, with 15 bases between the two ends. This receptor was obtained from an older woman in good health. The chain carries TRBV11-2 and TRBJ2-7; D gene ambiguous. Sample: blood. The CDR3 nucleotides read TGTGCCAGCAGCTTAACATACGAAGGTAATTCCTACGAGCAGTACTTC. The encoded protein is CASSLTYEGNSYEQYF. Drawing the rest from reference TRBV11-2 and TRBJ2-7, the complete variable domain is EAGVAQSPRYKIIEKRQSVAFWCNPISGHATLYWYQQILGQGPKLLIQFQNNGVVDDSQLPKDRFSAERLKGVDSTLKIQPAKLEDSAVYLCASSLTYEGNSYEQYFGPGTRLTVT.